The clone carrying this TCR beta chain is classed as medium-sized. Its specificity is unknown. Trimming took 0 bases from V and 9 from J, leaving 12 bases between them. Germline V gene data show CDR1 as MNHNY and CDR2 as SVGAGI (reference sequence). The CDR3 runs to 14 residues. This record belongs to a study of OX40 agonist ivuxolimab in advanced cancers. General study points: By week 6 at 0.1 to 3.0 mg/kg, blood CD4+ and CD8+ T cells had expanded clonally.

The assay was immunoSEQ multiplex PCR, and TCRdb's table has in-frame clones only and misses some. The sample consists of 25,000 to 35,000 clones, about 74% of them appearing once. This TCR derives from an adult with an advanced solid tumor such as melanoma, head and neck, liver or kidney cancer. This chain joins TRBV6-6 and TRBJ1-5; unclear D gene. The sequenced sample was CD4+ or CD8+ T cells sorted from blood, obtained in a trial of the OX40 agonist ivuxolimab. CDR3 in amino acids: CASSYSAGYLPQHF. The CDR3 nucleotides are TGTGCCAGCAGTTACTCCGCAGGCTATCTGCCCCAGCATTTT.